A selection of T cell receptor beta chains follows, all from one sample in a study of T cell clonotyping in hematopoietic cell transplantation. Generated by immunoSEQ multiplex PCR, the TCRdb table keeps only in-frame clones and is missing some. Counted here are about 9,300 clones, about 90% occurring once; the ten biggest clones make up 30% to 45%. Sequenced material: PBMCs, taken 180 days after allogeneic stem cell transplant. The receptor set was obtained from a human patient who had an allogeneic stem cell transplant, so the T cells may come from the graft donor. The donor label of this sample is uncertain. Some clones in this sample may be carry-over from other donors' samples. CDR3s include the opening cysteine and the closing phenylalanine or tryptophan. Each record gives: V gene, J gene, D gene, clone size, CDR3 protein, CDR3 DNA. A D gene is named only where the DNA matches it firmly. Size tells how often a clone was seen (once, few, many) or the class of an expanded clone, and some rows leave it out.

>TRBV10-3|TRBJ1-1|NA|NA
CAISELPGNTEAFF
TGTGCCATCAGTGAATTACCAGGAAACACTGAAGCTTTCTTT
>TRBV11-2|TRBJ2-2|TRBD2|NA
CASSSGLESGELFF
TGTGCCAGCAGCTCGGGACTAGAGAGCGGGGAGCTGTTTTTT
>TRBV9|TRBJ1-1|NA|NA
CASSVGAFMNTEAFF
TGTGCCAGCAGCGTAGGTGCATTTATGAACACTGAAGCTTTCTTT
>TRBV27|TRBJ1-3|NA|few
CASSRVRGPSSGNTIYF
TGTGCCAGCAGCCGGGTCCGGGGGCCTAGCTCTGGAAACACCATATATTTT
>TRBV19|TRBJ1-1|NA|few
CASSGIRYTEAFF
TGTGCCAGTAGCGGGATCCGATACACTGAAGCTTTCTTT
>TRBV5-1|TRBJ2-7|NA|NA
CASSLARDLELYEQYF
TGCGCCAGCAGCTTGGCCCGGGACCTGGAACTCTACGAGCAGTACTTC
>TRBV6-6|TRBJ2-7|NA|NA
CASSPASTYEQYF
TGTGCCAGCAGCCCCGCCTCAACCTACGAGCAGTACTTC
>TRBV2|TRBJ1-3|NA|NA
CASSWTRSGNTIYF
TGTGCCAGCAGTTGGACCAGGTCCGGAAACACCATATATTTT
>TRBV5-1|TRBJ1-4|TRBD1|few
CASNTGTGSEKLFF
TGCGCCAGCAACACCGGGACAGGTTCTGAAAAACTGTTTTTT
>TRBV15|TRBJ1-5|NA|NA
CATSRGTRGNQPQHF
TGTGCCACCAGCAGGGGGACAAGGGGGAATCAGCCCCAGCATTTT
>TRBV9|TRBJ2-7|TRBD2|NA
CASSVIAGPSYEQYF
TGTGCCAGCAGCGTAATAGCGGGGCCCTCCTACGAGCAGTACTTC
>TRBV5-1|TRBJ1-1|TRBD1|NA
CASSLGAGGPYTEAFF
TGCGCCAGCAGCTTGGGGGCAGGGGGCCCGTACACTGAAGCTTTCTTT
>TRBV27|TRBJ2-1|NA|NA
CASSYRSPPIYEQFF
TGTGCCAGCAGTTACCGGTCTCCACCGATTTATGAGCAGTTCTTC
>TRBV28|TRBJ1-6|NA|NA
CASRQGSSYNSPLHF
TGTGCCAGCAGGCAGGGAAGCTCCTATAATTCACCCCTCCACTTT
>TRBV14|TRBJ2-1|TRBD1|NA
CASSLGQGIHSYNEQFF
TGTGCCAGCAGCCTAGGACAGGGGATTCACTCCTACAATGAGCAGTTCTTC